This is a list of T cell receptor beta chains from one sample in a study of molecular identifiers for immune sequencing clone quantification. TCRdb passed the PCR reads through MiXCR, listing each CDR3 protein once. The sample holds approximately 550,000 distinct CDR3 sequences, over 20% seen once. What was sequenced was naive CD8+ T cells from blood, with Jurkat cell RNA spiked in. The receptors derive from a human donor in good health. Some libraries in this study had Jurkat cell RNA spiked in. The CDR3 runs from the conserved cysteine through the conserved F or W. A D gene is named only where the DNA matches it firmly. Only some rows state a clone size, as once, few, many or a class for expanded clones.

CDR3 length	V gene	D gene	J gene	clone size	CDR3 DNA	CDR3 protein
14	TRBV11-2	-	TRBJ2-3	many	TGTGCCAGCAGCTTCTTACAGGGCTCAGATACGCAGTATTTT	CASSFLQGSDTQYF
15	TRBV4-1	-	TRBJ2-7	-	TGCGCCAGCAGCCAAGATCAGCAGGGATCGATCGAGCAGTACTTC	CASSQDQQGSIEQYF
15	TRBV6-5	TRBD2	TRBJ2-7	many	TGTGCCAGCAGTTCACGGACTAGCGGGAGTTACGAGCAGTACTTC	CASSSRTSGSYEQYF
15	TRBV4-1	TRBD2	TRBJ2-7	-	TGCGCCAGCAGCCAAGAGCGCCTAGCGGGCAACGAGCAGTACTTC	CASSQERLAGNEQYF
14	TRBV2	TRBD1	TRBJ2-7	-	TGTGCCAGCAGTTTGGACAGGTGGTCCTACGAGCAGTACTTC	CASSLDRWSYEQYF
14	TRBV5-6	-	TRBJ2-3	-	TGTGCCGGCAGCTTGGCTTCAAGCACAGATACGCAGTATTTT	CAGSLASSTDTQYF
15	TRBV12-3/TRBV12-4	-	TRBJ2-3	-	TGTGCCAGCAGGGCGCAGTTGGGGATCACAGATACGCAGTATTTT	CASRAQLGITDTQYF
14	TRBV7-9	-	TRBJ2-7	-	TGTGCCAGCAGCTTAGCGCCAGCTAACTACGAGCAGTACTTC	CASSLAPANYEQYF
17	TRBV3-1	TRBD1	TRBJ1-1	few	TGTGCCAGCAGCCAAGAGACGGGTAGAACAGGGGACACTGAAGCTTTCTTT	CASSQETGRTGDTEAFF
16	TRBV5-3	TRBD1	TRBJ1-2	-	TGTGCCAGCAGCCTCCCGGGACAGGATTTCAACTATGGCTACACCTTC	CASSLPGQDFNYGYTF
14	TRBV10-3	TRBD1	TRBJ1-2	-	TGTGCCATCGGTGAGTTAGGGGGCGACTATGGCTACACCTTC	CAIGELGGDYGYTF
15	TRBV12-3/TRBV12-4	TRBD1	TRBJ2-7	few	TGTGCCAGCAGTTTTGGCCTCTCACAGGGGGTTTGGCAGTACTTC	CASSFGLSQGVWQYF
14	TRBV28	-	TRBJ2-2	many	TGTGCCAGCAGCCGCAGGCTTGCGGCCGGGGAGCTGTTTTTT	CASSRRLAAGELFF
16	TRBV4-2	-	TRBJ1-1	few	TGTGCCAGCAGCCAAGAAAACAGGTTTCAATGGACTGAAGCTTTCTTT	CASSQENRFQWTEAFF
17	TRBV2	-	TRBJ2-1	few	TGTGCCAGCAGTGAAATCGGGACCTTTAGCTCCTACAATGAGCAGTTCTTC	CASSEIGTFSSYNEQFF
15	TRBV5-6	TRBD2	TRBJ2-5	many	TGTGCCAGCAGCTTGCGACTAGCGACCCAAGAGACCCAGTACTTC	CASSLRLATQETQYF
16	TRBV7-2	TRBD1	TRBJ2-1	-	TGTGCCAGCAGCTTACTTTTCACAGGGGCCGGCGATGAGCAGTTCTTC	CASSLLFTGAGDEQFF
13	TRBV30	-	TRBJ2-7	many	TGTGCCTGGAATCTGGGTGCCTCCTACGAGCAGTACTTC	CAWNLGASYEQYF
11	TRBV20-1	-	TRBJ2-7	many	TGCAGTGCTAGAGATCAACCGGAGCAGTACTTC	CSARDQPEQYF
15	TRBV24-1	-	TRBJ2-3	few	TGTGCCACCAGTGACTCGGATTCGGGGCCAGATACGCAGTATTTT	CATSDSDSGPDTQYF
15	TRBV3-2	-	TRBJ2-1	-	TGTGCCAGCAGCCAAGCCGCCCGGAGACTGGGGGAGCAGTTCTTC	CASSQAARRLGEQFF
14	TRBV5-1	-	TRBJ1-4	-	TGCGCCAGCCTATCGGCCGCAACTAATGAAAAACTGTTTTTT	CASLSAATNEKLFF
11	TRBV7-9	-	TRBJ1-2	-	TGTGCCAGCAGCTTAGACAGGGACCACACCTTC	CASSLDRDHTF
12	TRBV4-3	-	TRBJ1-1	many	TGCGCCAGCAGCCAAGACGGGACTGAAGCTTTCTTT	CASSQDGTEAFF
16	TRBV7-9	TRBD1	TRBJ2-3	many	TGTGCCAGCAGCCCGAGCCAGGGGGCGCGCACAGATACGCAGTATTTT	CASSPSQGARTDTQYF
13	TRBV7-9	-	TRBJ1-1	many	TGTGCCAGCAGCTTATCAGGGTCAACTGAAGCTTTCTTT	CASSLSGSTEAFF
11	TRBV6-2/TRBV6-3	-	TRBJ1-1	-	TGTGCCAGCACGTGGGGGACTAAAGCTTTCTTT	CASTWGTKAFF
20	TRBV2	TRBD2	TRBJ2-3	-	TGTGCCAGCAGTCCCCCCTGGCTAGCGGGAGGGGTGAGGGACACAGATACGCAGTATTTT	CASSPPWLAGGVRDTDTQYF
13	TRBV7-8	-	TRBJ2-7	many	TGTGCCAGCAGCTTAGCCAGGTCCTACGAGCAGTACTTC	CASSLARSYEQYF
17	TRBV5-1	TRBD2	TRBJ2-3	many	TGCGCCAGCAGGCAGTACCCGGGAGGGACCGTGGCAGATACGCAGTATTTT	CASRQYPGGTVADTQYF
16	TRBV3-1	-	TRBJ1-6	-	TGTGCCAGCAGCCCCTCTAGGGTGGCAGGGTATCTCTCCCTCCACTTT	CASSPSRVAGYLSLHF
14	TRBV6-5	TRBD1	TRBJ2-7	many	TGTGCCAGCAGATACACGGGACAGGGTTACGAGCAGTACTTC	CASRYTGQGYEQYF
16	TRBV7-9	-	TRBJ1-2	-	TGTGCCAGCGTGGGAGATGTTAAGCCGAGGGGCTATGGCTACACCTTC	CASVGDVKPRGYGYTF
14	TRBV25-1	-	TRBJ1-2	few	TGTGCCAGCAGTCAATGGACAGCCAATTATGGCTACACCTTC	CASSQWTANYGYTF
16	TRBV9	-	TRBJ2-3	many	TGTGCCAGCAGCGTAGTGGGCCTCCCTGACGCAGATACGCAGTATTTT	CASSVVGLPDADTQYF
14	TRBV12-3/TRBV12-4	-	TRBJ2-7	many	TGTGCCAGCAGTGTGGGCACCTGCTCCTACGAGCAGTACTTC	CASSVGTCSYEQYF
13	TRBV9	-	TRBJ2-1	few	TGTGCCAGCAGCCCCCGTGGGGGCAATGAGCAGTTCTTC	CASSPRGGNEQFF
16	TRBV4-1	TRBD2	TRBJ2-2	many	TGCGCCAGCAGCCAACGACTAGCGGGAGGCACCGGGGAGCTGTTTTTT	CASSQRLAGGTGELFF
16	TRBV29-1	-	TRBJ2-1	few	TGCAGCGTTGAAGATCTGGCGAGGGCCGTCTACAATGAGCAGTTCTTC	CSVEDLARAVYNEQFF
15	TRBV6-1	-	TRBJ1-2	-	TGTGCCATAACAACTCTATTCGACGCTAACTATGGCTACACCTTC	CAITTLFDANYGYTF
15	TRBV10-2	TRBD2	TRBJ2-4	few	TGCGCCAGCAGCCCGGGACTAGCGGACAAAAACATTCAGTACTTC	CASSPGLADKNIQYF
14	TRBV19	-	TRBJ2-7	few	TGTGCCAGTAGTTGGTCGGCGGGTGACTACGAGCAGTACTTC	CASSWSAGDYEQYF
17	TRBV5-6	-	TRBJ2-3	-	TGTGCCAGCAGCCCTGGGTTGGGACTCGAGGGCGCAGATACGCGGTATTTT	CASSPGLGLEGADTRYF
16	TRBV12-3/TRBV12-4	TRBD2	TRBJ2-2	-	TGTGCCAGCAACCCAACTAGCGGGGGGGCCGCCGGGGAGCTGCTTTTT	CASNPTSGGAAGELLF
13	TRBV6-5	TRBD1	TRBJ2-7	-	TGTGCCTGCAGCCGGACAGGGGGGAGTAATCATGACTTC	CACSRTGGSNHDF